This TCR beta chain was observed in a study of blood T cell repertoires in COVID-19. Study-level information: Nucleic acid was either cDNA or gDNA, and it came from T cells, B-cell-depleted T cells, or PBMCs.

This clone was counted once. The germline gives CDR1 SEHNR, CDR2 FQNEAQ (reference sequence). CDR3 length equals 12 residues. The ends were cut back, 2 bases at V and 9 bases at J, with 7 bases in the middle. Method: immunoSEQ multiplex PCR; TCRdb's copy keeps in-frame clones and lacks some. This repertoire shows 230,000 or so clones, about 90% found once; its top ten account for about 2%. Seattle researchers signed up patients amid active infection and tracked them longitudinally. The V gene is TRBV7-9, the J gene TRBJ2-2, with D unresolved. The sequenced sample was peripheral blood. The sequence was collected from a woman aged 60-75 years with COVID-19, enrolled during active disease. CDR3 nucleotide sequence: TGTGCCAGCAGCTTAATAGTCTGGGAGCTGTTTTTT. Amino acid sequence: CASSLIVWELFF.